Detailed here is one T cell receptor beta chain. Its specificity is unknown. V lost 0 bases, J lost 5 bases, and 6 bases stayed unmatched. The germline gives CDR1 SGHRS, CDR2 YFSETQ. CDR3 length: 15 amino acids. Researchers ran the PCR with 60 Vbeta and 13 Jbeta primers. Clones were sequenced by immunoSEQ multiplex PCR, and TCRdb holds only the in-frame ones, with some missing. The sample's table shows 70,000 or so clones. These data belong to a study of cytomegalovirus exposure and HLA in healthy donors. Overall study: Among the roughly 400 genotyped donors, 65% to 85% were placed in the Caucasian-associated ancestry cluster.

Whole-study results and caveats: Relative to the approximately 660-donor mean, N-insertions were reportedly fewer in an Asian-associated ancestry cluster in a later analysis.

The chain recombines TRBV5-1 with TRBJ1-1, with 8 bases matching TRBD1. The material sequenced was PBMCs. This receptor was obtained from a boy between 10 and 17 years old in good health and CMV-seronegative. CDR3 protein: CASSLDSDRGTEAFF. CDR3 sequence (DNA): TGCGCCAGCAGCTTGGACTCCGACAGGGGTACTGAAGCTTTCTTT.